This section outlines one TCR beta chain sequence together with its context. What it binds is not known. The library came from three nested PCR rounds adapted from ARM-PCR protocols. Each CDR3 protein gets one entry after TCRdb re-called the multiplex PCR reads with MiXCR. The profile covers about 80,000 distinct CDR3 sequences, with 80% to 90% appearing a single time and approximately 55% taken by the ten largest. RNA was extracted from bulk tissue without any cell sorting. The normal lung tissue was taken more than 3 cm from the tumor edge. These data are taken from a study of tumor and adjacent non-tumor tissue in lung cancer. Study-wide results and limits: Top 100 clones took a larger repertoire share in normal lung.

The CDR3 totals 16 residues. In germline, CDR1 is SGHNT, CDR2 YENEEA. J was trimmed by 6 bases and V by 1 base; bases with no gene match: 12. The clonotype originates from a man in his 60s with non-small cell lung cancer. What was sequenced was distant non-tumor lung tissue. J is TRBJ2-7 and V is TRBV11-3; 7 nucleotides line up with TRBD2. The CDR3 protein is CASSLARAGPTFEQYF. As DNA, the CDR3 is TGTGCCAGCAGCTTAGCCCGAGCGGGGCCCACCTTCGAGCAGTACTTC.